This TCR beta chain was recorded in a study of cytomegalovirus exposure and HLA in healthy donors. Study-wide findings and caveats: Analysis was carried out at a later point, and it linked a missense DCLRE1C variant to TCR beta V- and J-gene trimming.

V lost 0 bases and J lost 9; bases outside the gene matches: 5. The CDR3 spans 14 residues. The V gene's germline CDR1 is MRHNA and CDR2 SNTAGT. A multiplex PCR was run with 60 Vbeta primers and 13 Jbeta primers. Measured with immunoSEQ multiplex PCR; TCRdb has only the in-frame clones, and not every one. The sample carries hundreds of thousands of clones, 75% to 80% recorded once. In regard to this clone: Its antigen is currently unknown.

This TCR was sampled from a male donor in good health and CMV-seronegative. J is TRBJ2-1 and V is TRBV6-4; TRBD1 matches 7 bases. The specimen was PBMCs. The CDR3, as DNA: TGTGCCAGCAGTGACTCGATAGGGGGCGGTGAGCAGTTCTTC. Residues: CASSDSIGGGEQFF.